Listed below are T cell receptor beta chains from one sample, sequenced in a study of T cell responses to AZD1222 COVID-19 vaccine. Some clones are missing from TCRdb's copy, which holds only in-frame ones; the method was immunoSEQ multiplex PCR. In the table there are approximately 160,000 clones, 90% to 95% of which are singletons. The sample consisted of peripheral blood, taken on day 0 of AZD1222 vaccination. The receptor set was obtained from an adult in good health. Both conserved end residues are part of each CDR3. D genes are given only for firm matches. Clone sizes are given selectively: once, few, many, or a class where the clone is expanded.

abundance: NA; d_gene: NA; j_gene: TRBJ1-2; v_gene: TRBV6-5; CDR3aa: CASRVQGGLGYTF; CDR3nt: TGTGCCAGCAGAGTTCAAGGCGGTCTTGGCTACACCTTC
abundance: NA; d_gene: TRBD2; j_gene: TRBJ2-2; v_gene: TRBV5-1; CDR3aa: CASSLEGLVGLPGELFF; CDR3nt: TGCGCCAGCAGCTTGGAGGGACTAGTGGGCCTCCCCGGGGAGCTGTTTTTT
abundance: NA; d_gene: NA; j_gene: TRBJ2-7; v_gene: TRBV6-6; CDR3aa: CASSYSAGSGEQYF; CDR3nt: TGTGCCAGCAGTTACTCGGCCGGCTCAGGGGAGCAGTACTTC
abundance: once; d_gene: NA; j_gene: TRBJ1-2; v_gene: TRBV12-3/TRBV12-4; CDR3aa: CASSSTSDPAVTF; CDR3nt: TGTGCCAGCAGTTCTACGTCGGACCCGGCCGTCACCTTC
abundance: NA; d_gene: TRBD1; j_gene: TRBJ1-2; v_gene: TRBV2; CDR3aa: CASRDRQGIHGYTF; CDR3nt: TGTGCCAGCAGAGACCGACAGGGCATCCATGGCTACACCTTC
abundance: NA; d_gene: NA; j_gene: TRBJ1-1; v_gene: TRBV3-1/TRBV3-2; CDR3aa: CASSPGLNTEAFF; CDR3nt: TGTGCCAGCAGCCCTGGATTGAACACTGAAGCTTTCTTT
abundance: NA; d_gene: TRBD1; j_gene: TRBJ2-7; v_gene: TRBV18; CDR3aa: CASSPGQNNYEQYF; CDR3nt: TGTGCCAGCTCCCCGGGACAGAACAACTACGAGCAGTACTTC
abundance: NA; d_gene: NA; j_gene: TRBJ1-1; v_gene: TRBV27; CDR3aa: CASGDRGVNTEAFF; CDR3nt: TGTGCCAGCGGGGACCGGGGGGTGAACACTGAAGCTTTCTTT
abundance: NA; d_gene: NA; j_gene: TRBJ1-1; v_gene: TRBV19; CDR3aa: CASSHRQQGRRSEAFF; CDR3nt: TGTGCCAGTAGTCACCGACAACAGGGAAGGAGATCTGAAGCTTTCTTT
abundance: NA; d_gene: TRBD1; j_gene: TRBJ2-7; v_gene: TRBV6-5; CDR3aa: CASSPRTGGGHEQYF; CDR3nt: TGTGCCAGCTCCCCAAGGACAGGGGGCGGTCACGAGCAGTACTTC
abundance: NA; d_gene: TRBD2; j_gene: TRBJ2-1; v_gene: TRBV4-2; CDR3aa: CASSPGTSGGPYNEQFF; CDR3nt: TGTGCCAGCAGCCCCGGGACTAGCGGGGGGCCGTACAATGAGCAGTTCTTC
abundance: NA; d_gene: TRBD1; j_gene: TRBJ1-4; v_gene: TRBV5-1; CDR3aa: CASSNTGDEKLFF; CDR3nt: TGCGCCAGCAGCAACACAGGGGACGAAAAACTGTTTTTT
abundance: NA; d_gene: NA; j_gene: TRBJ2-5; v_gene: TRBV6-5; CDR3aa: CASSYASGQETQYF; CDR3nt: TGTGCCAGCAGTTACGCTTCGGGTCAAGAGACCCAGTACTTC
abundance: NA; d_gene: TRBD1; j_gene: TRBJ1-5; v_gene: TRBV28; CDR3aa: CASSSTRWTGGQPQHF; CDR3nt: TGTGCCAGCAGTTCCACTCGATGGACAGGGGGGCAGCCCCAGCATTTT
abundance: NA; d_gene: TRBD1; j_gene: TRBJ2-7; v_gene: TRBV27; CDR3aa: CASSSGQGPYEQYF; CDR3nt: TGTGCCAGCAGTTCGGGACAGGGTCCCTACGAGCAGTACTTC
abundance: NA; d_gene: NA; j_gene: TRBJ1-4; v_gene: TRBV27; CDR3aa: CASSHLQINEKLFF; CDR3nt: TGTGCCAGCAGTCATCTCCAGATTAATGAAAAACTGTTTTTT
abundance: NA; d_gene: NA; j_gene: TRBJ1-4; v_gene: TRBV7-3; CDR3aa: CASSLQAAPDEKLFF; CDR3nt: TGTGCCAGCAGCTTACAGGCGGCGCCGGATGAAAAACTGTTTTTT
abundance: NA; d_gene: TRBD1; j_gene: TRBJ1-2; v_gene: TRBV6-5; CDR3aa: CASSSAGGYGYTF; CDR3nt: TGTGCCAGCAGTTCGGCAGGGGGCTATGGCTACACCTTC
abundance: NA; d_gene: TRBD1; j_gene: TRBJ1-4; v_gene: TRBV18; CDR3aa: CASSSYSPGQGYEKLFF; CDR3nt: TGTGCCAGCTCATCGTATTCCCCGGGACAGGGGTACGAAAAACTGTTTTTT
abundance: NA; d_gene: NA; j_gene: TRBJ2-1; v_gene: TRBV11-2; CDR3aa: CASSLGLLNEQFF; CDR3nt: TGTGCCAGCAGCTTAGGACTTCTAAATGAGCAGTTCTTC
abundance: NA; d_gene: NA; j_gene: TRBJ1-1; v_gene: TRBV6-5; CDR3aa: CASRVLGVNTEAFF; CDR3nt: TGTGCCAGCAGGGTGCTAGGAGTGAACACTGAAGCTTTCTTT
abundance: NA; d_gene: NA; j_gene: TRBJ2-1; v_gene: TRBV12-3/TRBV12-4; CDR3aa: CASGGAFYNEQFF; CDR3nt: TGTGCCAGTGGGGGGGCCTTCTACAATGAGCAGTTCTTC
abundance: NA; d_gene: TRBD1; j_gene: TRBJ2-2; v_gene: TRBV6-4; CDR3aa: CASSRDRRDTGELFF; CDR3nt: TGTGCCAGCAGTCGGGACAGGAGAGACACCGGGGAGCTGTTTTTT
abundance: once; d_gene: TRBD1; j_gene: TRBJ1-5; v_gene: TRBV5-1; CDR3aa: CASSLHVPQGGQPQHF; CDR3nt: TGCGCCAGCAGCTTGCATGTCCCCCAGGGGGGTCAGCCCCAGCATTTT
abundance: NA; d_gene: NA; j_gene: TRBJ1-2; v_gene: TRBV13; CDR3aa: CASSLGSGYTF; CDR3nt: TGTGCCAGCAGCTTAGGGTCGGGCTACACCTTC
abundance: NA; d_gene: NA; j_gene: TRBJ1-2; v_gene: TRBV6-5; CDR3aa: CASSPAMIRGYTF; CDR3nt: TGTGCCAGCAGTCCCGCTATGATCCGTGGCTACACCTTC